A single T cell receptor beta chain is shown here with its context. This clonotype occurred a few times. Its recognized antigen is unknown. Base qualities are not recorded, but no much larger clone differs from it by a single base. This sample was taken from a study of human T cells and chemical hapten exposure (dated by TCRdb to 2020 to 2023). Concerning the study at large: For sensitization, 2% DPC in acetone was applied to a 2 cm by 2 cm area of upper inner arm skin. Throughout the roughly 23-week study period, patients were also given weekly therapeutic DPC doses on the scalp. Patch tests used Finn chambers with 0.01% DPC on the upper back, scored after 6 days by International Contact Dermatitis Research Group standards. The patient cohort, mostly female, included alopecia areata with under or over 50% scalp involvement, alopecia totalis and alopecia universalis. The libraries were sequenced as a pool, and the TCR yield per sample differed mostly because of small variations in library volumes within the pool. The study tracked peripheral blood TCR repertoire changes in vivo during primary and secondary sensitization to the hapten diphenylcyclopropenone (DPC) in alopecia patients. Blood was sampled from patients pre-sensitization (week 0) and at 2, 6 and about 24 weeks after DPC sensitization. For TCR sequencing, blood came from some 31 alopecia patients at anywhere from one to four time points (pre-sensitization, 2, 6 and 24 weeks).

There are 15 amino acids in the CDR3, from cysteine to phenylalanine inclusive. Solely the CDR3 DNA is kept, with 45 bases framed from the first base. For this chain, trimming is 5 bases at the V end and 2 bases at the J end, and the number of junction bases without a gene match is 7. CDR1 is given as DFQATT and CDR2 as SNEGSKA, both from the germline V gene (reference sequence). Library preparation used RACE. Sequencing used a NextSeq 500. Library preparation attached unique molecular identifiers to individual cDNA molecules for quantitative, reproducible TCR counting. For every blood RNA sample, sequencing covered both the TCR alpha and TCR beta chains. Concerning the study's data processing: Samples had a median of about 90,000 TCRs, with a range from roughly 20,000 to 690,600. V, J and CDR3 annotation of the TCR reads was carried out using the Decombinator software suite. Every sample was subsampled to the same number of TCRs (28,000) for the PS versus PT1 abundance plots. TCRs were defined as expanded if absent before sensitization and observed at least eight times at the 2-week time point. The public reads were run again by TCRdb, first through fastp at Q25 and then through MiXCR, and only productive beta chains were kept. Identical CDR3 protein sequences are pooled into one entry, listed with their most common genes and DNA. These V and J calls rely on TCRdb rather than the paper's analysis. Across this sample there are about 110,000 distinct CDR3 sequences, with less than 40% seen only once. Jointly, the top ten make up roughly 3% of the sample.

The time point label corresponds to: patch test 3, about 24 weeks after DPC sensitization. Interpreted using the paper, the treatment or condition label stands for: therapeutic diphenylcyclopropenone sensitization with weekly scalp DPC. At every patch-test visit, the blood draw took place before the patch test was put on. To be eligible, patients had to be aged 18 to 70, diagnosed with alopecia and judged suitable for DPC therapy, while pregnant patients were excluded. Total RNA was extracted from unfractionated whole blood collected in Tempus Blood RNA tubes. Results the study describes overall, beyond this receptor: After repeated subsampling, the strength of the expansion versus patch-test correlation and the threshold at which it became significant changed. All patients had alopecia, a presumed autoimmune disease, so their immune response might differ from that of healthy individuals. DPC sensitization did not change the number of TCRs with a frequency above 1 in 1000, and there was no evidence of changes in global repertoire structure. Compared with pre-sensitization or healthy control sets, expanded TCRs formed significantly more large CDR3 similarity clusters, which is consistent with antigen-driven responses. A positive correlation was found between the number of PT1 expanded TCRs and patch test score, with significance reached at thresholds 8, 16 and 32 but not 4.

The rearrangement combines TRBV20-1 with TRBJ2-5; 11 nucleotides in the junction match TRBD1. Source: whole blood, taken in connection with sensitization to the hapten diphenylcyclopropenone (DPC). This sequence was found in a man in his forties or fifties with alopecia areata. Some clones in this sample may be carry-over from other donors' samples. CDR3 protein: CSAHSRDRGQETQYF. In nucleotide form, the sequence is TGCAGTGCTCACTCCCGGGACAGGGGGCAAGAGACCCAGTACTTC.